This T cell receptor beta chain appears in the sequencing data of a study of identical twins. Study-wide results and caveats: Insertions ran lower in abundant cord blood beta clonotypes, though not in memory repertoires.

cDNA carried unique molecular identifiers, and a universal primer site was added by template switching. TCRdb re-derived calls from the 5' RACE reads in MiXCR, one entry per CDR3 protein. The sample lists approximately 190,000 distinct CDR3 sequences, approximately 15% occurring once. This clonotype was picked up a small number of times. The antigen remains undetermined. These data also featured in a second study, about T cells expressing NK-cell markers.

This TCR was recovered from a woman aged 18 to 35 in good health. Input material: CD8+ T cells sorted from blood.

The CDR3 coding sequence is TGCAGCGTATCCCGACAGGGGATAGACGAGCAGTACTTC. Translation gives CSVSRQGIDEQYF. The chain joins TRBV29-1 to TRBJ2-7; 8 bases line up with TRBD1. The ends lost 6 bases at V and 5 bases at J; junction bases unmatched: 9. Looked up from germline, CDR1 is SQVTM and CDR2 is ANQGSEA. The CDR3 totals 13 residues.